This T cell receptor (beta chain) was identified in a study of blood T cells in healthy people across ages (dated by TCRdb to between 2015 and 2016). A note on the overall study: Template switching captured roughly one uniquely barcoded TCR beta cDNA molecule per two T cells in model experiments. Four age groups were formed from the donors: young (average 16 years), middle-aged (around 41), aged (62) and long-lived (about 80). To avoid experimental bias, donors of different ages were spread randomly across the sequencing lanes. For two donors (one aged 18 to 29 and one aged 80 or older), the study analyzed two additional independent replicas of 1 million unique cDNA reads from the same blood draw. The study measured age-related changes in TCR beta repertoire diversity using deep sequencing normalized with unique cDNA molecular identifiers.

Donors were approximately 42 systemically healthy Caucasian individuals from Russia aged 6 to 90 years. Approximately 9.7 milliliters of peripheral blood were drawn from each donor into EDTA-treated Vacutainer tubes. Ficoll-Paque density-gradient centrifugation was used to isolate PBMCs, with at least 7 million per sample. Trizol reagent was used to extract total RNA from PBMCs, with at least 5.5 micrograms per sample. Naive CD45RAhigh/CD27high T cell percentages were measured by flow cytometry on a PBMC aliquot from every donor. On this clonotype itself: Its target antigen remains unknown. Per-base quality was not reported, and no clone a single base away is much larger than it.

General conclusions and limits of the study: Compared with the aged group, the long-lived group had more naive CD4+ T cells, fewer expanded clones and increased TCR diversity, suggesting age selection. Estimates of total diversity based on one million sequenced T cells were considered lower bounds and underestimates. As age increased, observed TCR beta diversity per million T cells dropped in a roughly linear way, and a significant reduction was already evident by age roughly 36. Donor CMV infection status was unknown, potentially confounding age-related changes in expanded clonotypes. Because profiling used bulk unsorted PBMCs, naive and antigen-experienced compartments could not be compared conclusively. There was a strong correlation between observed TCR beta diversity and the percentage of naive T cells measured by flow cytometry.

The method behind the library was 5' RACE. Sequencing took place on an Illumina HiSeq 2500. A second roughly 7 to 12 cycle PCR used a sample-barcoded 5' primer and a J-beta primer mix. Each TCR beta cDNA molecule received a unique molecular identifier from a template-switch 5' adaptor carrying 12 random nucleotides. At least 2.5 million CDR3-containing paired-end reads were obtained from each sample. All of the RNA was converted into first-strand cDNA using the Mint cDNA synthesis kit, with a TRBC-specific oligonucleotide serving as the primer. After uracil-DNA glycosylase treatment, a first 18-cycle PCR used universal primers M1SS and BC2_uni_R on all cDNA. In the paper's pipeline: For normalization, 1 million high-quality reads were randomly selected from each sample, with every read carrying a distinct molecular identifier. Reads with shared molecular identifiers were discarded instead of being binned into consensus sequences. MiTCR, run with a Q25 quality threshold and the strictest error-elimination algorithm, handled CDR3 identification, clonotype clustering and error correction. A nonparametric unseen species model with Euler transformation was used to estimate lower-bound total TCR beta diversity. TCRdb trimmed the raw reads at Q25, called clones with MiXCR and kept productive beta chains. Every entry covers one CDR3 protein and lists the most common genes and DNA from its rows. The V and J calls shown here were made by TCRdb, not taken from the authors' results. The sample table lists some 1.5 million distinct CDR3 sequences, roughly 27% of them with a count of one. The ten biggest clones cover 6.5% to 8.5% of the sample.

The V and J ends are trimmed by 2 bases and 0 bases, leaving 12 bases between them. CDR1 and CDR2 (SGHRS, YFSETQ) derive from the germline V gene. The CDR3 goes from the cysteine to the phenylalanine over 17 residues. Only CDR3 DNA remains: 51 bases, in frame from the first base. The source of this sequence is a woman in her thirties in good health. The sequence joins TRBV5-1 to TRBJ2-6; 5 matching bases give a weak D call of TRBD1. Sequences were obtained from blood. The DNA is as follows: TGCGCCAGCAGCTTTGCAGGGCCTAGCTCTGGGGCCAACGTCCTGACTTTC. The resulting protein is CASSFAGPSSGANVLTF.